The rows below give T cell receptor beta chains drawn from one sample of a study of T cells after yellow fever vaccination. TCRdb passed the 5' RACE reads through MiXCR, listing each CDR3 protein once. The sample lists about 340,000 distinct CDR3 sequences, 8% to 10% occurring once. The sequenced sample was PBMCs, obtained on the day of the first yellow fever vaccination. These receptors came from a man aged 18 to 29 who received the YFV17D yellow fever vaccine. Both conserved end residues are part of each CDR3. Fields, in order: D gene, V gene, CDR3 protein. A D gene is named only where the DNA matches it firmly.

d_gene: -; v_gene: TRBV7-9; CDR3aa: CASSFPSGGANTGELFF
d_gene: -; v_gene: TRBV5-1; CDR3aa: CASSPTGFPDTQYF
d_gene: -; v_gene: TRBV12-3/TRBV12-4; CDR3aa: CASSFYGIAFF
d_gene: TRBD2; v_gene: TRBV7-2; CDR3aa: CASSSTSGGHEQFF
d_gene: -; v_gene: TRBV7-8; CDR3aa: CASSLAVTSEAFF
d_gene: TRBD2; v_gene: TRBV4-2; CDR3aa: CASSQDRTGGAGIETQYF
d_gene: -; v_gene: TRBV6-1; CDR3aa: CASRGRANSPLHF
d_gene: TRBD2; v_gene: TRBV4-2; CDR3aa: CASSQSSGGAGTQYF
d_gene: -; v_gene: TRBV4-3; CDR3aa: CASSQTHTSTNEKLFF
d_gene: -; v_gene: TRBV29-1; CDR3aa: CSVVENNEQFF
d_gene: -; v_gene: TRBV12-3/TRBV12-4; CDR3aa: CASSRQRTYNSPLHF
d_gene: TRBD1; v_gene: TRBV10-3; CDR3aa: CAISARGTGDYEQYF
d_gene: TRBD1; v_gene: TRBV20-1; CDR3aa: CSSLGRDRADTGELFF
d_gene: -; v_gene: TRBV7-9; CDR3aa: CASSFGRGPNTGELFF
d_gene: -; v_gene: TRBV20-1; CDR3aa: CSARSRGGNTEAFF
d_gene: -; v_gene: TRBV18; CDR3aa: CASSRSSNYGYTF
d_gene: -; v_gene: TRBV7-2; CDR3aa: CASSFGRGNTEAFF